The entry below gives a single TCR beta chain sequence along with its context. The data stem from a study of T cell changes during pregnancy in multiple sclerosis. J was trimmed by 2 bases and V by 7 bases; bases with no gene match: 11. The CDR3 runs to 15 residues. The table came from immunoSEQ multiplex PCR; TCRdb's copy has only in-frame clones and leaves some out. The table shows 50,000 to 65,000 clones, with nearly 90% occurring only once. Sequences were derived from peripheral blood, sampled in the first trimester of pregnancy. The TCR was taken from a female donor with multiple sclerosis, enrolled in a pregnancy study. The J gene is TRBJ2-7, the V gene TRBV23-1; 7 bases line up with TRBD1. TRBV23-1 is sorted into the ORF group, with uncertain function. The CDR3 here is CASNFYRGPTYEQYF. CDR3 bases: TGCGCCAGCAATTTTTACAGGGGACCTACCTACGAGCAGTACTTC.